A selection of T cell receptor beta chains follows, all from one sample in a study of T-cell memory formation after mild COVID-19. TCRdb reprocessed the 5' RACE reads via MiXCR and lists one record per CDR3 protein. The sample consists of nearly 350,000 distinct CDR3 sequences, over 10% of them appearing once. What was sequenced was PBMCs or a T cell subset sorted from them (not recorded which). These receptors came from a man in his late teens or twenties who had mild COVID-19 (a few samples of this study predate the infection). Cell type and time point are not known. CDR3s include the opening cysteine and the closing phenylalanine or tryptophan. Each record gives: D gene, clone size, V gene, J gene, CDR3 protein, CDR3 DNA. D genes are given only for firm matches. Clone size is given for some rows only: seen once, a few or many times, or a class if the clone is expanded.

D: -; size: -; V: TRBV11-2; J: TRBJ2-3; CDR3: CASSQLLRTDTQYF; DNA: TGTGCCAGCAGCCAGCTCCTCCGCACAGATACGCAGTATTTT
D: TRBD2; size: -; V: TRBV20-1; J: TRBJ2-5; CDR3: CSVPGLAGETQYF; DNA: TGCAGTGTCCCGGGACTAGCGGGAGAGACCCAGTACTTC
D: -; size: few; V: TRBV6-2/TRBV6-3; J: TRBJ1-2; CDR3: CASSPPTGFVGGYTF; DNA: TGTGCCAGCAGTCCTCCGACAGGATTTGTCGGTGGCTACACCTTC
D: -; size: -; V: TRBV6-6; J: TRBJ1-2; CDR3: CASIPRYTF; DNA: TGTGCCAGCATCCCGCGATACACCTTC
D: TRBD1; size: -; V: TRBV7-2; J: TRBJ2-5; CDR3: CASSRDRVGETQYF; DNA: TGTGCCAGCAGCCGCGACAGGGTAGGAGAGACCCAGTACTTC
D: TRBD2; size: few; V: TRBV7-2; J: TRBJ2-6; CDR3: CASSQRGGSGANVLTF; DNA: TGTGCCAGCAGCCAGCGGGGGGGCTCCGGGGCCAACGTCCTGACTTTC
D: -; size: few; V: TRBV29-1; J: TRBJ1-2; CDR3: CSVARGENYGYTF; DNA: TGCAGCGTTGCGAGGGGCGAGAACTATGGCTACACCTTC
D: TRBD1; size: few; V: TRBV20-1; J: TRBJ1-2; CDR3: CSAIDRENYGYTF; DNA: TGCAGTGCTATCGACAGGGAGAACTATGGCTACACCTTC
D: -; size: -; V: TRBV6-5; J: TRBJ2-5; CDR3: CASSYKALETQYF; DNA: TGTGCCAGCAGTTACAAGGCCCTAGAGACCCAGTACTTC
D: -; size: -; V: TRBV3-1; J: TRBJ1-1; CDR3: CASSQRGGTEAFF; DNA: TGTGCCAGCAGCCAAAGGGGCGGAACTGAAGCTTTCTTT
D: -; size: -; V: TRBV13; J: TRBJ2-1; CDR3: CASSLQGRHEQFF; DNA: TGTGCCAGCAGCTTACAGGGGAGGCATGAGCAGTTCTTC
D: TRBD2; size: -; V: TRBV5-1; J: TRBJ2-7; CDR3: CASSLTRGDYEQYF; DNA: TGCGCCAGCAGCTTGACTCGGGGGGACTACGAGCAGTACTTC
D: TRBD2; size: few; V: TRBV6-2/TRBV6-3; J: TRBJ2-1; CDR3: CASSYSLGGGSDEQFF; DNA: TGTGCCAGCAGTTACTCTTTGGGGGGGGGTTCGGATGAGCAGTTCTTC
D: TRBD1; size: few; V: TRBV6-5; J: TRBJ2-3; CDR3: CASSYSTGGLLDTQYF; DNA: TGTGCCAGCAGTTACTCGACAGGGGGCCTCCTAGATACGCAGTATTTT
D: -; size: many; V: TRBV7-3; J: TRBJ2-1; CDR3: CASSPGYDEQFF; DNA: TGTGCCAGCAGCCCAGGGTACGATGAGCAGTTCTTC
D: -; size: few; V: TRBV5-5; J: TRBJ1-1; CDR3: CASSSDGDLNSEAFF; DNA: TGTGCCAGCAGCTCCGACGGGGACTTAAACTCTGAAGCTTTCTTT
D: -; size: -; V: TRBV5-1; J: TRBJ2-2; CDR3: CASSSSGGTTGELFF; DNA: TGCGCCAGCAGCTCCTCAGGGGGGACCACCGGGGAGCTGTTTTTT
D: -; size: few; V: TRBV12-3/TRBV12-4; J: TRBJ2-7; CDR3: CASSFNQGAYEQYF; DNA: TGTGCCAGCAGTTTTAATCAGGGCGCCTACGAGCAGTACTTC
D: TRBD1; size: -; V: TRBV12-3/TRBV12-4; J: TRBJ2-5; CDR3: CASSLHGQGIATQYF; DNA: TGTGCCAGCAGTTTACACGGACAGGGGATAGCTACCCAGTACTTC
D: -; size: few; V: TRBV4-3; J: TRBJ1-2; CDR3: CASSQEWAQGYYGYTF; DNA: TGCGCCAGCAGCCAAGAGTGGGCCCAGGGGTACTATGGCTACACCTTC
D: -; size: -; V: TRBV2; J: TRBJ1-6; CDR3: CASKGAGSYNSPLHF; DNA: TGTGCCAGCAAAGGGGCCGGCTCCTATAATTCACCCCTCCACTTT
D: TRBD2; size: -; V: TRBV27; J: TRBJ2-1; CDR3: CASSPSEWGGVEQFF; DNA: TGTGCCAGCAGTCCATCCGAGTGGGGGGGAGTTGAGCAGTTCTTC
D: TRBD1; size: -; V: TRBV7-9; J: TRBJ2-3; CDR3: CASSFITRDRGSSTDTQYF; DNA: TGTGCCAGCAGCTTCATAACCCGGGACAGGGGTTCTAGCACAGATACGCAGTATTTT
D: -; size: few; V: TRBV23-1; J: TRBJ1-5; CDR3: CASSQRDYQPQHF; DNA: TGCGCCAGCAGTCAACGGGACTATCAGCCCCAGCATTTT
D: -; size: few; V: TRBV19; J: TRBJ2-7; CDR3: CATRLKGPGSYEQYF; DNA: TGTGCCACACGACTAAAAGGTCCGGGGTCCTACGAGCAGTACTTC
D: -; size: -; V: TRBV7-2; J: TRBJ1-2; CDR3: CASSVEEDSLYGYTF; DNA: TGTGCCAGCAGCGTAGAGGAGGACAGCCTCTATGGCTACACCTTC
D: TRBD1; size: -; V: TRBV5-1; J: TRBJ1-2; CDR3: CASSLPGQGSYGYTF; DNA: TGCGCCAGCAGCCTGCCGGGACAGGGGAGCTATGGCTACACCTTC
D: TRBD2; size: few; V: TRBV5-4; J: TRBJ2-3; CDR3: CASSPGAGGSTDTQYF; DNA: TGTGCCAGCAGCCCGGGGGCGGGGGGGAGCACAGATACGCAGTATTTT
D: -; size: -; V: TRBV20-1; J: TRBJ2-1; CDR3: CSARRAGNYNEQFF; DNA: TGCAGTGCTAGAAGGGCGGGAAACTACAATGAGCAGTTCTTC
D: -; size: -; V: TRBV7-2; J: TRBJ1-2; CDR3: CASSRNSANYGYTF; DNA: TGTGCCAGCAGCCGGAACAGCGCTAACTATGGCTACACCTTC
D: -; size: many; V: TRBV20-1; J: TRBJ1-3; CDR3: CSARSGTDSGNTIYF; DNA: TGCAGTGCTAGAAGTGGGACGGACTCTGGAAACACCATATATTTT
D: -; size: few; V: TRBV4-3; J: TRBJ1-6; CDR3: CASSQGGAGNSPLHF; DNA: TGCGCCAGCAGCCAAGGAGGGGCTGGAAATTCACCCCTCCACTTT
D: TRBD1; size: few; V: TRBV10-3; J: TRBJ1-1; CDR3: CAISNRGPTEAFF; DNA: TGTGCCATCAGTAACAGGGGGCCCACTGAAGCTTTCTTT
D: -; size: -; V: TRBV2; J: TRBJ2-3; CDR3: CASTGASGTDTQYF; DNA: TGTGCCAGCACCGGGGCTTCGGGCACAGATACGCAGTATTTT
D: TRBD1; size: few; V: TRBV29-1; J: TRBJ1-2; CDR3: CSVEDRGQENYGYTF; DNA: TGCAGCGTTGAAGATCGCGGACAGGAGAATTATGGCTACACCTTC
D: -; size: few; V: TRBV7-2; J: TRBJ1-6; CDR3: CASSPVGYSAVSSTLHF; DNA: TGTGCCAGCAGCCCAGTCGGGTACTCCGCCGTGAGTTCGACCCTCCACTTT
D: -; size: few; V: TRBV3-1; J: TRBJ2-7; CDR3: CASSQVAGDYEQYF; DNA: TGTGCCAGCAGCCAAGTCGCAGGGGACTACGAGCAGTACTTC
D: TRBD1; size: many; V: TRBV12-3/TRBV12-4; J: TRBJ2-7; CDR3: CASSFGQGRQYF; DNA: TGTGCCAGCAGTTTTGGACAGGGCCGGCAGTACTTC
D: -; size: -; V: TRBV6-2/TRBV6-3; J: TRBJ2-2; CDR3: CASSYRLEGTELFF; DNA: TGTGCCAGCAGTTACCGACTGGAGGGTACGGAGCTGTTTTTT
D: -; size: few; V: TRBV19; J: TRBJ2-2; CDR3: CASKGGHATGELFF; DNA: TGTGCGAGTAAAGGGGGGCATGCCACCGGGGAGCTGTTTTTT
D: -; size: few; V: TRBV12-3/TRBV12-4; J: TRBJ1-2; CDR3: CASSLIGAGYGYTF; DNA: TGTGCCAGCAGTTTGATAGGGGCGGGGTATGGCTACACCTTC
D: TRBD1; size: few; V: TRBV9; J: TRBJ1-1; CDR3: CASSGPGGRNTEAFF; DNA: TGTGCCAGCAGCGGCCCAGGGGGCCGGAACACTGAAGCTTTCTTT
D: TRBD1; size: -; V: TRBV7-8; J: TRBJ1-2; CDR3: CASSDRRDRVPYGYTF; DNA: TGTGCCAGCAGCGACCGCAGGGACAGGGTCCCCTATGGCTACACCTTC
D: -; size: few; V: TRBV4-3; J: TRBJ2-3; CDR3: CASSQVAAPTSTDTQYF; DNA: TGCGCCAGCAGCCAAGTCGCCGCACCGACATCGACAGATACGCAGTATTTT
D: -; size: -; V: TRBV4-3; J: TRBJ1-5; CDR3: CASSQGASVNQPQHF; DNA: TGCGCCAGCAGTCAAGGGGCCAGCGTCAATCAGCCCCAGCATTTT
D: -; size: few; V: TRBV6-2/TRBV6-3; J: TRBJ2-7; CDR3: CASSYSTRTPRQYF; DNA: TGTGCCAGCAGTTACTCGACTAGGACCCCTAGGCAGTACTTC
D: TRBD1; size: -; V: TRBV11-1; J: TRBJ2-7; CDR3: CASSLETGAHEQYF; DNA: TGTGCCAGCAGCTTAGAAACAGGGGCCCACGAGCAGTACTTC
D: -; size: few; V: TRBV5-1; J: TRBJ2-4; CDR3: CASSDSGTAIQYF; DNA: TGCGCCAGCAGCGATTCCGGGACGGCCATTCAGTACTTC
D: TRBD1; size: -; V: TRBV29-1; J: TRBJ2-1; CDR3: CSVDGTGYNEQFF; DNA: TGCAGCGTTGACGGGACAGGGTACAATGAGCAGTTCTTC
D: -; size: few; V: TRBV6-5; J: TRBJ2-2; CDR3: CASNRAWSGNTGELFF; DNA: TGTGCCAGCAATAGGGCGTGGTCCGGGAACACCGGGGAGCTGTTTTTT
D: -; size: -; V: TRBV5-1; J: TRBJ1-2; CDR3: CASSSGLIYGYTF; DNA: TGCGCCAGCAGCTCCGGACTGATATATGGCTACACCTTC
D: TRBD1; size: -; V: TRBV6-2/TRBV6-3; J: TRBJ2-7; CDR3: CASSLGTGGSGAYEQYF; DNA: TGTGCCAGCAGTTTAGGGACAGGGGGATCGGGAGCCTACGAGCAGTACTTC
D: -; size: few; V: TRBV29-1; J: TRBJ2-3; CDR3: CSVHRRSGSTQYF; DNA: TGCAGCGTTCACCGCAGGTCAGGGAGTACGCAGTATTTT
D: -; size: few; V: TRBV15; J: TRBJ2-7; CDR3: CATSRAYRADEQYF; DNA: TGTGCCACCAGCAGAGCGTACAGGGCGGACGAGCAGTACTTC
D: -; size: many; V: TRBV7-2; J: TRBJ1-5; CDR3: CASSPHGGRDQPQHF; DNA: TGTGCCAGCAGCCCCCACGGGGGTCGAGATCAGCCCCAGCATTTT
D: TRBD2; size: many; V: TRBV7-3; J: TRBJ2-2; CDR3: CASSSSRGGSGELFF; DNA: TGTGCCAGCAGCTCCTCTCGGGGGGGAAGCGGGGAGCTGTTTTTT
D: TRBD1; size: many; V: TRBV6-6; J: TRBJ1-4; CDR3: CASSSDRVGEKLFF; DNA: TGTGCCAGCAGTTCTGACAGGGTGGGGGAAAAACTGTTTTTT
D: -; size: few; V: TRBV20-1; J: TRBJ1-6; CDR3: CSAKVQGSNSPLHF; DNA: TGCAGTGCAAAAGTTCAGGGGTCTAATTCACCCCTCCACTTT
D: -; size: -; V: TRBV7-2; J: TRBJ1-2; CDR3: CASSHPVANGYTF; DNA: TGTGCCAGCAGCCACCCCGTGGCGAATGGCTACACCTTC